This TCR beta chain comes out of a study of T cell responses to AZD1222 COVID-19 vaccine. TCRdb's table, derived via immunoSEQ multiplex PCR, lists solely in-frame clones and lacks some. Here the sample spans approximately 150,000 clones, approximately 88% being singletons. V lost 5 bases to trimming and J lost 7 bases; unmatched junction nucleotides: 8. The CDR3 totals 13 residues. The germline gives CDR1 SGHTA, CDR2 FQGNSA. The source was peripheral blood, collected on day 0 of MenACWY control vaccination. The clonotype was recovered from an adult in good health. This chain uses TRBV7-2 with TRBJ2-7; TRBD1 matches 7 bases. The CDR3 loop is CASSLGTAWEQYF. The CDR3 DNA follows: TGTGCCAGCAGCCTAGGGACAGCCTGGGAGCAGTACTTC.